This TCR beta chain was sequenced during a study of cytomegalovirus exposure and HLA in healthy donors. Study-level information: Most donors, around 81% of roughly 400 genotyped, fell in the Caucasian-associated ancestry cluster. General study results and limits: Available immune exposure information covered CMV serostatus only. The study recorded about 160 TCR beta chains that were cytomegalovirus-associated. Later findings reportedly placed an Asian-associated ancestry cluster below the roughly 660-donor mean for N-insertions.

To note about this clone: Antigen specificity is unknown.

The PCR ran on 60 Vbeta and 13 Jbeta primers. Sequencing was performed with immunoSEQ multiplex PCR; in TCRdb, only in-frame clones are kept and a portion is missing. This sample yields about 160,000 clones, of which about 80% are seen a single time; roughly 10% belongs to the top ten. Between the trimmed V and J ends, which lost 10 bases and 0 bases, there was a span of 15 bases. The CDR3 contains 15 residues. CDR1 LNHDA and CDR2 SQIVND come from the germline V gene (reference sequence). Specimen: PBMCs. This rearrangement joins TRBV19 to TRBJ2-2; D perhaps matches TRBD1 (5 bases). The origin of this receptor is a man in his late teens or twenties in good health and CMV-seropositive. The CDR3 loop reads CATVGQGPNTGELFF. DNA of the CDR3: TGTGCCACGGTCGGGCAGGGCCCGAACACCGGGGAGCTGTTTTTT.